Listed below are T cell receptor beta chains from one sample, sequenced in a study of monozygotic twins with inflammatory bowel disease. No DNA is given; TCRdb re-called the 5' RACE reads and lists each CDR3 protein once. Reported are about 99,000 distinct CDR3 sequences; the ten largest clones contain under 2.5%. The sample comprised blood. The receptor set was obtained from a human donor with ulcerative colitis or Crohn's disease, or a healthy co-twin of an affected twin (not recorded which). The CDR3 runs from the conserved cysteine through the conserved F or W. Each record gives: V gene, J gene, CDR3 length, CDR3 protein.

V gene: TRBV29-1
J gene: TRBJ1-4
CDR3 length: 15
CDR3 protein: CSVGPRGATNEKLFF

V gene: TRBV29-1
J gene: TRBJ1-2
CDR3 length: 13
CDR3 protein: CSVGQPWEDGYTF

V gene: TRBV28
J gene: TRBJ2-1
CDR3 length: 13
CDR3 protein: CASSYSGANEQFF

V gene: TRBV11-2
J gene: TRBJ2-3
CDR3 length: 17
CDR3 protein: CASSSPGGRLSTDTQYF

V gene: TRBV6-2/TRBV6-3
J gene: TRBJ2-2
CDR3 length: 17
CDR3 protein: CASSYSTKGLGAGELFF

V gene: TRBV12-3/TRBV12-4
J gene: TRBJ1-5
CDR3 length: 14
CDR3 protein: CASSLAGSNQPQYF

V gene: TRBV24-1
J gene: TRBJ2-5
CDR3 length: 15
CDR3 protein: CATSDGLAGAKTQYF

V gene: TRBV12-3/TRBV12-4
J gene: TRBJ1-4
CDR3 length: 12
CDR3 protein: CAISRGGEKLFF

V gene: TRBV18
J gene: TRBJ2-7
CDR3 length: 14
CDR3 protein: CASSQITGAYEQYF

V gene: TRBV5-6
J gene: TRBJ2-5
CDR3 length: 12
CDR3 protein: CASSLSVKTQYF

V gene: TRBV4-3
J gene: TRBJ1-4
CDR3 length: 18
CDR3 protein: CASSQDHSQRATNEKLFF

V gene: TRBV12-3/TRBV12-4
J gene: TRBJ2-5
CDR3 length: 15
CDR3 protein: CASSFPGLAGRAQYF

V gene: TRBV4-3
J gene: TRBJ2-7
CDR3 length: 15
CDR3 protein: CASSQVVSGGYEQYF

V gene: TRBV27
J gene: TRBJ2-2
CDR3 length: 13
CDR3 protein: CASRTGGTGELFF

V gene: TRBV28
J gene: TRBJ1-6
CDR3 length: 15
CDR3 protein: CASSLDPDPNSPLHF

V gene: TRBV7-2
J gene: TRBJ2-1
CDR3 length: 17
CDR3 protein: CASSLSSGLAGGPVEFF

V gene: TRBV24-1
J gene: TRBJ2-5
CDR3 length: 15
CDR3 protein: CATSDPGQGRETQYF

V gene: TRBV28
J gene: TRBJ2-5
CDR3 length: 14
CDR3 protein: CATHRGLVQETQYF

V gene: TRBV4-3
J gene: TRBJ1-5
CDR3 length: 14
CDR3 protein: CASSPSTGGQPQHF

V gene: TRBV12-3/TRBV12-4
J gene: TRBJ2-6
CDR3 length: 11
CDR3 protein: CASSLGAGAHF

V gene: TRBV14
J gene: TRBJ1-6
CDR3 length: 16
CDR3 protein: CASSQRQPSGNSPLHF

V gene: TRBV20-1
J gene: TRBJ1-6
CDR3 length: 15
CDR3 protein: CSARDFSESRSPLHF

V gene: TRBV7-9
J gene: TRBJ1-4
CDR3 length: 15
CDR3 protein: CASSPDPGRSEKLFF

V gene: TRBV6-1
J gene: TRBJ2-1
CDR3 length: 13
CDR3 protein: CASSATGVYEQFF

V gene: TRBV19
J gene: TRBJ2-2
CDR3 length: 15
CDR3 protein: CASSTPGAGTGELFF

V gene: TRBV5-1
J gene: TRBJ2-5
CDR3 length: 13
CDR3 protein: CASRPPRQETQYF

V gene: TRBV7-9
J gene: TRBJ1-2
CDR3 length: 17
CDR3 protein: CASSPTETPTGAVGYTF

V gene: TRBV7-2
J gene: TRBJ2-3
CDR3 length: 15
CDR3 protein: CASSLGAGWTDTQYF

V gene: TRBV11-2
J gene: TRBJ2-3
CDR3 length: 15
CDR3 protein: CASSLDGHKSDTQYF

V gene: TRBV25-1
J gene: TRBJ1-2
CDR3 length: 13
CDR3 protein: CASSDPVDYGYTF

V gene: TRBV6-1
J gene: TRBJ2-1
CDR3 length: 13
CDR3 protein: CASSESILAGLFF

V gene: TRBV5-1
J gene: TRBJ2-1
CDR3 length: 12
CDR3 protein: CASSLALDEQFF

V gene: TRBV7-6
J gene: TRBJ2-1
CDR3 length: 13
CDR3 protein: CASSLDLADEQFF

V gene: TRBV20-1
J gene: TRBJ2-5
CDR3 length: 14
CDR3 protein: CSALRDISPETQYF